This TCR beta chain is from a study of CD8+CD57+ T cells in acquired aplastic anemia. The wider study: Sorted CD4+ and CD8+ cell DNA averaged approximately 3.4 ug. Study-level points and caveats: Simpson's diversity of CD8+ cells was not significantly different in patients compared with controls.

Per the germline V gene, CDR1 is MNHNS and CDR2 is SASEGT. V lost 4 bases to trimming and J lost 7 bases; unmatched junction nucleotides: 4. The CDR3 covers 14 residues. A note on this clonotype: No antigen is known for it.

Profiling of TCR beta VDJ combinations and CDR3 sequences used genomic DNA as template. TCRdb re-analysed the reads in MiXCR, keeping a single row per CDR3 protein. Among 200,000 to 250,000 distinct CDR3 sequences listed, approximately 60% were seen once. Patients chosen for sequencing had CD8+CD57+ cells that had expanded, as shown by flow cytometry. The cohort consisted entirely of patients having severe acquired aplastic anemia. Prior therapy had not been administered to any patient at the time of blood sampling. The sample taken for sequencing was sorted CD4+, CD8+, or CD8+CD57+ T cells (not recorded which) from PBMCs. The receptor was derived from a human donor with aplastic anemia. The chain links TRBV6-1 to TRBJ1-4, with 9 bases aligning to TRBD1. The CDR3 region is CASSGGQGGEKLFF. CDR3 bases: TGTGCCAGCAGTGGGGGACAGGGTGGTGAAAAACTGTTTTTT.